This passage covers 4 T cell receptor beta chains from one sample sequenced in a study of T cells in women clearing cervical HPV infection. Profiled with immunoSEQ multiplex PCR; TCRdb holds only in-frame clones, not every one. In total, the table holds approximately 28,000 clones. Sequencing was performed on blood buffy coat. Source of these receptors: a woman between 18 and 70 years old with a cervical HPV16 infection that either progressed to CIN3+ or cleared (not recorded which).

Points on this clone: The read ends 3 residues early relative to the CDR3; the germline J gene fills the gap. This chain links TRBV10-3 with TRBJ1-5; unclear D gene. Per germline, CDR1 ENHRY and CDR2 SYGVKD. The CDR3 totals 16 residues. Trimming took 0 bases from V and 3 from J, leaving 12 bases between them. CDR3 DNA, as far as it was read: TGTGCCATCAGTGAGTCGACGGGGTATCCCAATCAGCCC. This codes for CAISESTGYPNQP. The full CDR3 protein reads CAISESTGYPNQPQHF.

On this clone itself: The missing CDR3 end, 3 residues past where the read stops, is filled in from the germline J gene. The V and J genes are TRBV5-1 and TRBJ2-2; TRBD1 might be the D (5 bases). V was trimmed by 5 bases and J by 6 bases, leaving 11 bases between them. The length of the CDR3 is 13 residues. Germline V CDR1 and CDR2: SGHRS, YFSETQ. The CDR3 here is CASRIDRSGELFF. Partial CDR3 DNA: TGCGCCAGCAGGATTGACAGATCCGGGGAG.

As for this clone: The read finishes 3 residues shy of the CDR3 end, and the germline J gene is used to complete it. The V call is TRBV9, the J call TRBJ2-1, with D perhaps matching TRBD2 (5 bases). The germline V and J ends were trimmed by 4 bases and 5 bases, with 22 bases remaining between them. This CDR3 is 17 amino acids long. CDR1 and CDR2 from the germline V gene are SGDLS and YYNGEE. Partial CDR3 DNA: TGTGCCAGCAGCTCCCCCATGGGGAGCGGAAAAAACAATGAG. As protein: CASSSPMGSGKNNE. The CDR3, in full, reads CASSSPMGSGKNNEQFF.

A note on this clone: Read data end 3 residues before the CDR3 end; the end is taken from the germline J gene. V gene TRBV2 combines with J gene TRBJ1-1, with D tentatively TRBD1 (5 bases). Germline V lookup: CDR1 SNHLY, CDR2 FYNNEI. V was shortened by 4 bases and J by 7 bases, with 16 bases between the two germline ends. This CDR3 is 14 amino acids long. The sequenced part of the CDR3 DNA is TGTGCCAGCAGTGCTGATGGGGGGGATGGTGAA. Its translation: CASSADGGDGE. The CDR3 reads in full as CASSADGGDGEAFF.